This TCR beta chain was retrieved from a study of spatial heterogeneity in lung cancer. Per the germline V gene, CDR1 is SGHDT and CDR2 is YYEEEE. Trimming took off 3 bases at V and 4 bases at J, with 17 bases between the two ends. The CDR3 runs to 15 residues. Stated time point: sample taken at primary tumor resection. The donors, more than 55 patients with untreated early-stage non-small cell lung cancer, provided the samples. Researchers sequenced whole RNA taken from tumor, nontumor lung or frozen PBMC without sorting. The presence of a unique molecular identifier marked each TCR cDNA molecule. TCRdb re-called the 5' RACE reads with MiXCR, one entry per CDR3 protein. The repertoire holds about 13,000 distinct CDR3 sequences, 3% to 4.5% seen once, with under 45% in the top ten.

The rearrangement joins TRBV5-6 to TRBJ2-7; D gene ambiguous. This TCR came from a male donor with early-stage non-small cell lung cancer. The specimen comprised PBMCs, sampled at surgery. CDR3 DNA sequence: TGTGCCAGCAGCTCCGCCACTATGACTGGATACGAGCAGTACTTC. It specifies CASSSATMTGYEQYF.